Listed below are T cell receptor beta chains from one sample, sequenced in a study of T cell repertoires in cytomegalovirus infection. TCRdb called the reads again in MiXCR, with one record for every CDR3 protein. The repertoire has approximately 550,000 distinct CDR3 sequences, approximately 15% of them found once; the top ten carry 24%. The sample consisted of CD8+ T cells from PBMCs. These TCRs come from a human donor in good health (CMV status not recorded). Some clones in this sample may be carry-over from other donors' samples. The CDR3 runs from the conserved cysteine through the conserved F or W. The D gene is left open where the match is weak. Rows give clone size only sometimes, using once, few, many, or a class for an expanded clone.

D: .
size: .
V: TRBV7-9
J: TRBJ1-3
CDR3: CASSRKGGTGNTIYF

D: TRBD2
size: .
V: TRBV20-1
J: TRBJ2-1
CDR3: CSARDTFWGGDNEQFF

D: TRBD2
size: .
V: TRBV7-3
J: TRBJ2-1
CDR3: CASSLVAGPSYNEQFF

D: TRBD2
size: .
V: TRBV6-5
J: TRBJ2-7
CDR3: CASSLAGNGYEQYF

D: TRBD2
size: many
V: TRBV12-3/TRBV12-4
J: TRBJ2-3
CDR3: CASREGLAGRGDTQYF

D: .
size: once
V: TRBV29-1
J: TRBJ2-7
CDR3: CSVEVEQVGEQYF

D: TRBD2
size: many
V: TRBV7-6
J: TRBJ2-3
CDR3: CASSLRASGTGTDTQYF

D: TRBD1
size: .
V: TRBV20-1
J: TRBJ1-5
CDR3: CSALGQHSNQPQHF

D: TRBD1
size: .
V: TRBV6-5
J: TRBJ1-2
CDR3: CASSYTNLQGADNYGYTF

D: TRBD2
size: .
V: TRBV20-1
J: TRBJ2-7
CDR3: CSARPLAAGVSYEQYF

D: .
size: many
V: TRBV27
J: TRBJ2-1
CDR3: CASSLVESSYNEQFF

D: .
size: many
V: TRBV28
J: TRBJ1-5
CDR3: CASSSYRNNQPQHF

D: .
size: .
V: TRBV5-4
J: TRBJ2-1
CDR3: CASSFRELLYNEQFF

D: .
size: .
V: TRBV20-1
J: TRBJ2-1
CDR3: CSARGRGISEQFF

D: TRBD1
size: many
V: TRBV25-1
J: TRBJ2-5
CDR3: CASRTGETQYF

D: .
size: few
V: TRBV19
J: TRBJ1-5
CDR3: CASSIDLGQPQHF

D: .
size: many
V: TRBV11-2
J: TRBJ1-2
CDR3: CASSIPTGGYTF

D: .
size: many
V: TRBV27
J: TRBJ1-5
CDR3: CASSFSGQPQHF

D: .
size: few
V: TRBV28
J: TRBJ1-5
CDR3: CASSFPRGEDQPQHF

D: TRBD2
size: many
V: TRBV28
J: TRBJ2-1
CDR3: CASRVSGSYNEQFF

D: TRBD2
size: .
V: TRBV7-9
J: TRBJ2-1
CDR3: CASSFDGGKNEQFF

D: .
size: .
V: TRBV19
J: TRBJ2-1
CDR3: CASSIAAASSYNEQFF

D: .
size: .
V: TRBV10-1
J: TRBJ2-2
CDR3: CASSEKLTGELFF

D: TRBD2
size: few
V: TRBV4-1
J: TRBJ2-3
CDR3: CASSQQIAGALDTQYF

D: .
size: few
V: TRBV27
J: TRBJ1-1
CDR3: CASSLDSLQGAFF

D: .
size: few
V: TRBV6-2/TRBV6-3
J: TRBJ2-2
CDR3: CASYTGNTGELFF

D: .
size: few
V: TRBV6-6
J: TRBJ2-3
CDR3: CASSGLGDTQYF

D: TRBD1
size: .
V: TRBV19
J: TRBJ2-7
CDR3: CASSIKGARYEQYF

D: .
size: many
V: TRBV7-2
J: TRBJ2-7
CDR3: CASSPREEQGHEQYF

D: TRBD1
size: .
V: TRBV9
J: TRBJ1-4
CDR3: CASSAGAGGVREKLFF

D: TRBD2
size: few
V: TRBV12-3/TRBV12-4
J: TRBJ2-1
CDR3: CASSLGGGTSYHEQFF

D: TRBD1
size: many
V: TRBV6-1
J: TRBJ1-1
CDR3: CASSEQTGWIAEAFF

D: TRBD2
size: .
V: TRBV5-1
J: TRBJ2-1
CDR3: CASSLVLADSYNEQFF